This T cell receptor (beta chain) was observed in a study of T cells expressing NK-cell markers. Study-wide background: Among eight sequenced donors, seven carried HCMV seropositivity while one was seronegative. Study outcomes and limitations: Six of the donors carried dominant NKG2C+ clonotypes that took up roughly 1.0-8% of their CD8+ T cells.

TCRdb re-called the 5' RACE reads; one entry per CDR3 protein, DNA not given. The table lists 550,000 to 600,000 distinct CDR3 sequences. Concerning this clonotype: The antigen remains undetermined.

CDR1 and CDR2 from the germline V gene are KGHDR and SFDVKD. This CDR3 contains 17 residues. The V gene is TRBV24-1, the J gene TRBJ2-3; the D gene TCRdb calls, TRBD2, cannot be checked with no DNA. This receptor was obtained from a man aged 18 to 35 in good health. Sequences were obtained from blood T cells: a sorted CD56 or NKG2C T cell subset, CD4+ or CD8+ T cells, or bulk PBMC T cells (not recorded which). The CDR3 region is CATSDLTGTMGTDTQYF.